This paragraph reports one T cell receptor beta chain. The Seattle site enrolled patients during active infection and followed them longitudinally. The sample is drawn from a study of blood T cell repertoires in COVID-19. About the research overall: Both acute and convalescent COVID-19 samples were obtained from the United States, Italy and Spain. Sources were T cells, B-cell-depleted T cells, or PBMCs; the material itself was cDNA or gDNA.

In the original workflow: Quantification of nucleated cells was approximated via reference gene primer amplification. Here immunoSEQ multiplex PCR was the method, and the copy in TCRdb shows in-frame clones only, minus some. That table is the source of V, J and clone size, and D and trimming were worked out from the DNA. The table includes about 230,000 clones, about nine tenths detected once. Germline loops: CDR1 SEHNR, CDR2 FQNEAQ (reference sequence). CDR3 length equals 15 residues. Trimming at V came to 5 bases and at J to 6 bases, leaving 9 bases not matched to a gene. The sequenced sample was peripheral blood. The source is a man aged 50-59 years with COVID-19, enrolled during active disease. This chain connects TRBV7-9 to TRBJ2-1; 8 bases match TRBD2. The CDR3 DNA reads as TGTGCCAGCAGCCCCGGGGGGACTAGAATCAATGAGCAGTTCTTC. It encodes CASSPGGTRINEQFF. The whole variable domain, remainder taken from reference TRBV7-9 and TRBJ2-1, is DTGVSQNPRHKITKRGQNVTFRCDPISEHNRLYWYRQTLGQGPEFLTYFQNEAQLEKSRLLSDRFSAERPKGSFSTLEIQRTEQGDSAMYLCASSPGGTRINEQFFGPGTRLTVL.